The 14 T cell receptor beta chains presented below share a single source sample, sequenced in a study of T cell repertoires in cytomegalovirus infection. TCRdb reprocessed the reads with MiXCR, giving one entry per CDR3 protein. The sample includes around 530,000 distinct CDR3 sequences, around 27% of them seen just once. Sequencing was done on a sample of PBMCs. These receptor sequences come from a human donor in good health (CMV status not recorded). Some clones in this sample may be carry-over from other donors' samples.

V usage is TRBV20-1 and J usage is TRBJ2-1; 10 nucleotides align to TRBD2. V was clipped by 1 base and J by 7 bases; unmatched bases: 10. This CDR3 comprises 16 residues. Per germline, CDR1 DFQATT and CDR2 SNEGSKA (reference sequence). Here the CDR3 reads CSARVLAGERGNEQFF. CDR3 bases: TGCAGTGCTAGAGTGCTAGCGGGAGAACGGGGAAATGAGCAGTTCTTC.

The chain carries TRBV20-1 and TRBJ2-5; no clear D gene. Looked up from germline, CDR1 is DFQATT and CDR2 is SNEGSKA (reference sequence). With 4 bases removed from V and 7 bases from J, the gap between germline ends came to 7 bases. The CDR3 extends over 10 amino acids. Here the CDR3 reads CSANPTTQYF. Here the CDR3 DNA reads TGCAGTGCTAATCCCACGACCCAGTACTTC.

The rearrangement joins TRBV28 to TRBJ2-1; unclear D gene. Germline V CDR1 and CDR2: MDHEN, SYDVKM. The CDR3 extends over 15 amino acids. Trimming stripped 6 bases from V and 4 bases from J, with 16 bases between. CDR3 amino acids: CASSPNWVLYNEQFF. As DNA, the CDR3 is TGTGCCAGCAGCCCTAATTGGGTCCTATACAATGAGCAGTTCTTC. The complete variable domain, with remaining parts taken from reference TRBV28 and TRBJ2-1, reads DVKVTQSSRYLVKRTGEKVFLECVQDMDHENMFWYRQDPGLGLRLIYFSYDVKMKEKGDIPEGYSVSREKKERFSLILESASTNQTSMYLCASSPNWVLYNEQFFGPGTRLTVL.

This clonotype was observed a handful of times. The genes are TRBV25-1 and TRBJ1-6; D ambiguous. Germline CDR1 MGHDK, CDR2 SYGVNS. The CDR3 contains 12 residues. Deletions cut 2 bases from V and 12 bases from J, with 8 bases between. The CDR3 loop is CASSEEFQPLHF. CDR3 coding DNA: TGTGCCAGCAGTGAAGAGTTTCAACCCCTCCACTTT.

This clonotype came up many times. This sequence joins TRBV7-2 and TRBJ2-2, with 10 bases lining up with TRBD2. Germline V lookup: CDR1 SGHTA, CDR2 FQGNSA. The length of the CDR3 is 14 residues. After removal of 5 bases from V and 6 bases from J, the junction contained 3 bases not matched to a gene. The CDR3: CASSVSGRPGELFF. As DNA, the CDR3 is TGTGCCAGCAGCGTTAGCGGGAGGCCCGGGGAGCTGTTTTTT.

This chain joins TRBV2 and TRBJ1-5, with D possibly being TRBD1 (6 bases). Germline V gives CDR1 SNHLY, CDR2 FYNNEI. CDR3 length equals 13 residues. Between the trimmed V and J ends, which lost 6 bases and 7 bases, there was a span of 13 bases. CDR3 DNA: TGTGCCAGCAGGGGACAACCACAACAGCCCCAGCATTTT. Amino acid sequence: CASRGQPQQPQHF.

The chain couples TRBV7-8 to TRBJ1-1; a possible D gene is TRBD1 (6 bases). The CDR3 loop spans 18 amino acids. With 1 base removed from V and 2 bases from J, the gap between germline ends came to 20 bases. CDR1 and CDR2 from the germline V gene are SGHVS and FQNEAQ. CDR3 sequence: CASSLVGGGGEANTEAFF. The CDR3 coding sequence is TGTGCCAGCAGCTTAGTGGGGGGGGGGGGCGAGGCAAACACTGAAGCTTTCTTT.

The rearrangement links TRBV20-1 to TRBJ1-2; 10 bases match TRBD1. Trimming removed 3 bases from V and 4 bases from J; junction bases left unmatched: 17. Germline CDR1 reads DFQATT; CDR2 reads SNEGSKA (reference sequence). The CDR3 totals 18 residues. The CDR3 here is CSASSGQGTAQGLYGYTF. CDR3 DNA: TGCAGTGCTAGTTCGGGACAGGGGACCGCCCAGGGTCTCTATGGCTACACCTTC.

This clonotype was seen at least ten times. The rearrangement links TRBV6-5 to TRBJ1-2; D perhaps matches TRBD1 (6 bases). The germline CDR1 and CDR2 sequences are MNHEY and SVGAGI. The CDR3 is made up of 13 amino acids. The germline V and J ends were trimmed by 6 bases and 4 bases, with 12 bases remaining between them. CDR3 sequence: CASSTGQSYGYTF. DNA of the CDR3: TGTGCCAGCAGCACTGGACAGAGCTATGGCTACACCTTC.

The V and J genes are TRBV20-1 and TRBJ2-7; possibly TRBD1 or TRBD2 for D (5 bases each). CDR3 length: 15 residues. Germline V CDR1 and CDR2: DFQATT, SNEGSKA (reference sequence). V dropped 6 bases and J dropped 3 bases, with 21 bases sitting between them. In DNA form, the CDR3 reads TGCAGTGCCACTCCCCCCACCGGGGCCCTCTACGAGCAGTACGTC. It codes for CSATPPTGALYEQYV.

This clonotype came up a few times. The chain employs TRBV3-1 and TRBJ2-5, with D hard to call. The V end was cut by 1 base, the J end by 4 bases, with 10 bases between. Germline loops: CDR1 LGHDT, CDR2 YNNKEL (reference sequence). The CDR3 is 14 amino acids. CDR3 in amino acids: CASSQAGPRETQYF. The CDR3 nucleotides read TGTGCCAGCAGCCAAGCAGGTCCAAGAGAGACCCAGTACTTC.

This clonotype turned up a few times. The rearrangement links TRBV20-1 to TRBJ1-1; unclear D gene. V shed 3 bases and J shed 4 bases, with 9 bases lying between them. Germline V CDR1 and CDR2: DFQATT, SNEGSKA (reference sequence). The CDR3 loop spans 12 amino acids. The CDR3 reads CSARQEGTEAFF. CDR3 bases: TGCAGTGCTAGGCAGGAAGGCACTGAAGCTTTCTTT.

CDR3 residues: CASSQDSPSGRRRTDTQYF. The CDR3 nucleotides read TGTGCCAGCAGCCAAGATTCGCCTAGCGGGAGACGGCGCACAGATACGCAGTATTTT. This chain joins TRBV4-2 and TRBJ2-3; 10 nucleotides line up with TRBD2. The V segment lost 0 bases and the J segment 1 base; nucleotides outside the gene matches: 10. The V gene's germline CDR1 is LGHNA and CDR2 YNFKEQ. The CDR3 covers 19 residues.

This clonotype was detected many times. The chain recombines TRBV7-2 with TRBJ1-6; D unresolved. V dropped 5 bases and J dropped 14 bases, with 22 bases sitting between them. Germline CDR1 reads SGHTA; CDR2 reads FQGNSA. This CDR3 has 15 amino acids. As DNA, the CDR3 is TGTGCCAGCAGCCTAGACCGGGCGGGCAGTGGCACCCTCCACTTT. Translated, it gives CASSLDRAGSGTLHF.